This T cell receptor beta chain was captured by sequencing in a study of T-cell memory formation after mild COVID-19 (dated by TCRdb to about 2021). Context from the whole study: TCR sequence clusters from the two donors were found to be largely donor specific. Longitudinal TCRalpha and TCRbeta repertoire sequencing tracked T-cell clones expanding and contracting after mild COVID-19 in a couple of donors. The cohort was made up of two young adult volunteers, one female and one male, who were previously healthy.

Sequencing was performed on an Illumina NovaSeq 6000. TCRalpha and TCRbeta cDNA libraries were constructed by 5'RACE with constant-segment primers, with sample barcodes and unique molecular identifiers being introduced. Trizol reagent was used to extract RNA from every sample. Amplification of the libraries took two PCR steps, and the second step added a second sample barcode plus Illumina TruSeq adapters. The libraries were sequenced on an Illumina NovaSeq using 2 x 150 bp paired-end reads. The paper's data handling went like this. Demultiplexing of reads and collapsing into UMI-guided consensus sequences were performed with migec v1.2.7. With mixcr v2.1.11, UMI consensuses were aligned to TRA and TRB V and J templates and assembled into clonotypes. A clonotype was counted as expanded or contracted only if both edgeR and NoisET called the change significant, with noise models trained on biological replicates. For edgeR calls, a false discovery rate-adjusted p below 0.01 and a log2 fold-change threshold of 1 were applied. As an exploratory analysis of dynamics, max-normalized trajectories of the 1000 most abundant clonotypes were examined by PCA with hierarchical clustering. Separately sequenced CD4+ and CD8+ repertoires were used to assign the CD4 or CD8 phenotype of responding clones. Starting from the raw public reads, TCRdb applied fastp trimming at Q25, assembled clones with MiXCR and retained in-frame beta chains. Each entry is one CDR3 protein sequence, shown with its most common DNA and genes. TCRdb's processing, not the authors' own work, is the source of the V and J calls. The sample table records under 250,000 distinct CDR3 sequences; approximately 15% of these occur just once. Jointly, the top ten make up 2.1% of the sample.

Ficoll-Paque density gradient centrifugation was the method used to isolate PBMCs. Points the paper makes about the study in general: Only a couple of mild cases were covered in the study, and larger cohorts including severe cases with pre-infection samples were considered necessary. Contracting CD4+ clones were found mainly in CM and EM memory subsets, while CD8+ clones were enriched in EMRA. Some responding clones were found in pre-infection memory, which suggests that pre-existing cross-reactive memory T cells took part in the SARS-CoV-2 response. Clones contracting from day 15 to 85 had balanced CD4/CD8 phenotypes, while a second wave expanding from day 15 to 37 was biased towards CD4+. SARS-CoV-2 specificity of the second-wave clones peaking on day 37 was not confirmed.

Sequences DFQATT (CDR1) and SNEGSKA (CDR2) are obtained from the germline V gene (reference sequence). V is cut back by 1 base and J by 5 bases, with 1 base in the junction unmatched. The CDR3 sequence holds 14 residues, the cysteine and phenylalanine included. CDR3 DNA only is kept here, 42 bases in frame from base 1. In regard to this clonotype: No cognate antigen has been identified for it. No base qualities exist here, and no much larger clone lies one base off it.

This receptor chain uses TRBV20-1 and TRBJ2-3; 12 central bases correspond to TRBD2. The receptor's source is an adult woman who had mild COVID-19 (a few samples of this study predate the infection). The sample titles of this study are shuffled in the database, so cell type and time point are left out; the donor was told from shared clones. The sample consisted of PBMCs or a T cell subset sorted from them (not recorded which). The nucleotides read TGCAGTGCTAGAGCGGGACTAGCGGGAGATACGCAGTATTTT. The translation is CSARAGLAGDTQYF.